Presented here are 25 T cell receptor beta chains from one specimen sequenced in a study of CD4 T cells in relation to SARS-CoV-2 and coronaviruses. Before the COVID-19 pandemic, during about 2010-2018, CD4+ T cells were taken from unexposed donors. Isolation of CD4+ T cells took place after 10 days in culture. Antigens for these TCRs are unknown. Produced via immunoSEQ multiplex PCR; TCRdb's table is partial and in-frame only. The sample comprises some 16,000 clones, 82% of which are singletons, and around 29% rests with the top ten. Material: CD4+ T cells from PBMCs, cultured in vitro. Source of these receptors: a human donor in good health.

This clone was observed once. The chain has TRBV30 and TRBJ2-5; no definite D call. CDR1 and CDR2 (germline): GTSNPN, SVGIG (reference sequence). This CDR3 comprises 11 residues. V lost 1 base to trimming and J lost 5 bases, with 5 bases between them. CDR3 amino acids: CAWSASETQYF. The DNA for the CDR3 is TGTGCCTGGAGTGCGAGTGAGACCCAGTACTTC.

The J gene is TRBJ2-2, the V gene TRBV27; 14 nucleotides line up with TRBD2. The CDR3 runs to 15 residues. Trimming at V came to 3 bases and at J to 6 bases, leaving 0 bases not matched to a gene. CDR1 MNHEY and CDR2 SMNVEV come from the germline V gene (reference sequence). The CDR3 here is CASSLTSGRAGELFF. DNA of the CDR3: TGTGCCAGCAGTTTGACTAGCGGGAGGGCCGGGGAGCTGTTTTTT.

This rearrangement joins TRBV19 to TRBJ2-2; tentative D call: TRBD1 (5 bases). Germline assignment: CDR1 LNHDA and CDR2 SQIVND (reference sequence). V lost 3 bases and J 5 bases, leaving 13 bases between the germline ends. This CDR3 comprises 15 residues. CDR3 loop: CASSIRELLTGELFF. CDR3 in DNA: TGTGCCAGTAGTATCAGGGAACTTTTAACCGGGGAGCTGTTTTTT.

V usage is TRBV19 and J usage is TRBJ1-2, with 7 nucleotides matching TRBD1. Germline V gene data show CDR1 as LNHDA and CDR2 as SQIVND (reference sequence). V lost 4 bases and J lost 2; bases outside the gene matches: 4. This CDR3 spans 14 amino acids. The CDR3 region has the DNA TGTGCCAGTAGTACGATGACAGGGAACTATGGCTACACCTTC. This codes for CASSTMTGNYGYTF.

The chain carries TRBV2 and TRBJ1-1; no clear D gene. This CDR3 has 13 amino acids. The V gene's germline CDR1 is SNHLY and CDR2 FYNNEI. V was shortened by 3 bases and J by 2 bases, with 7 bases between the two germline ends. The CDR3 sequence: CASSDMENTEAFF. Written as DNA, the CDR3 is TGTGCCAGCAGTGACATGGAAAACACTGAAGCTTTCTTT.

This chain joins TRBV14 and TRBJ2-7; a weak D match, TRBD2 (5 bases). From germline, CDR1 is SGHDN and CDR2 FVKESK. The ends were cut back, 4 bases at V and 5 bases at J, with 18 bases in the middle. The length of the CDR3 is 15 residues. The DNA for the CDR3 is TGTGCCAGCAGCCGTATCGATCCCAGGCGGGACGAGCAGTACTTC. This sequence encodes CASSRIDPRRDEQYF.

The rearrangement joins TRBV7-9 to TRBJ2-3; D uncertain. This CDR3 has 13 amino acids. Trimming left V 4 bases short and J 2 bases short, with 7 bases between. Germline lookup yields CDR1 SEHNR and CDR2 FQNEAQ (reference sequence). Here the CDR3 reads CASSSADTDTQYF. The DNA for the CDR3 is TGTGCCAGCAGCTCAGCAGACACAGATACGCAGTATTTT.

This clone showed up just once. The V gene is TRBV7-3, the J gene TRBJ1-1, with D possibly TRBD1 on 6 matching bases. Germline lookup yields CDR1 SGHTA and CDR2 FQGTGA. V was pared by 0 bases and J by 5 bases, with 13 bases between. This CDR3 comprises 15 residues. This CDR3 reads CASSLTGATGTEAFF. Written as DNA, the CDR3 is TGTGCCAGCAGCTTAACGGGGGCAACAGGGACTGAAGCTTTCTTT. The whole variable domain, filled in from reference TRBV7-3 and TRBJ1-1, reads GAGVSQTPSNKVTEKGKYVELRCDPISGHTALYWYRQSLGQGPEFLIYFQGTGAADDSGLPNDRFFAVRPEGSVSTLKIQRTERGDSAVYLCASSLTGATGTEAFFGQGTRLTVV.

CDR3 sequence reads: CASSQGQGRNRETQYF. In DNA form, the CDR3 reads TGCGCCAGCAGCCAAGGACAGGGCCGTAATCGAGAGACCCAGTACTTC. The J gene is TRBJ2-5, the V gene TRBV4-1, with 7 bases matching TRBD1. The CDR3 length is 16 residues. CDR1 and CDR2 from the germline V gene are MGHRA and YSYEKL. The junction had 9 bases not matched to a gene; V was cut back by 1 base and J by 4 bases.

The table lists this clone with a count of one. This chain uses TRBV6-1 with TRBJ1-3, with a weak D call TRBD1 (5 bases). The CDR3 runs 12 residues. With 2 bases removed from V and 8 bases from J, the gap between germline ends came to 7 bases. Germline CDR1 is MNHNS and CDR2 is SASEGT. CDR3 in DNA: TGTGCCAGCAGTGAACAGGGTGACACCATATATTTT. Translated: CASSEQGDTIYF.

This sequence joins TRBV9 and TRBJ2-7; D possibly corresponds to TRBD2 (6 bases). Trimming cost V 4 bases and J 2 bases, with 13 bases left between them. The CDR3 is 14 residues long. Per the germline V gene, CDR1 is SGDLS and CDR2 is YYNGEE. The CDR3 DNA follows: TGTGCCAGCAGCACCGGGACTCCCCCCTACGAGCAGTACTTC. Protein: CASSTGTPPYEQYF. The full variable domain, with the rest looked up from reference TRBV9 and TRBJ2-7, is DSGVTQTPKHLITATGQRVTLRCSPRSGDLSVYWYQQSLDQGLQFLIQYYNGEERAKGNILERFSAQQFPDLHSELNLSSLELGDSALYFCASSTGTPPYEQYFGPGTRLTVT.

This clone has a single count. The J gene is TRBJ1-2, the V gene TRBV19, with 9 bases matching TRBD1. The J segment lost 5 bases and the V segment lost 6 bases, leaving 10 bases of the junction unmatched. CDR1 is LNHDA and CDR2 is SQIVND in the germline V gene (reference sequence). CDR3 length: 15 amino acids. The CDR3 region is CASREQGALGYGYTF. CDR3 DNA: TGTGCCAGTAGGGAACAGGGGGCGCTTGGGTATGGCTACACCTTC.

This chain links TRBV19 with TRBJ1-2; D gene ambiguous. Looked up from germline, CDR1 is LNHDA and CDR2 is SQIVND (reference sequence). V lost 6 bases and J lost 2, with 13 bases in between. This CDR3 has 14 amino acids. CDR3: CASRPPEGNYGYTF. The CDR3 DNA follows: TGTGCCAGTAGACCCCCGGAGGGAAACTATGGCTACACCTTC. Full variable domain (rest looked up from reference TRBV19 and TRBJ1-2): DGGITQSPKYLFRKEGQNVTLSCEQNLNHDAMYWYRQDPGQGLRLIYYSQIVNDFQKGDIAEGYSVSREKKESFPLTVTSAQKNPTAFYLCASRPPEGNYGYTFGSGTRLTVV.

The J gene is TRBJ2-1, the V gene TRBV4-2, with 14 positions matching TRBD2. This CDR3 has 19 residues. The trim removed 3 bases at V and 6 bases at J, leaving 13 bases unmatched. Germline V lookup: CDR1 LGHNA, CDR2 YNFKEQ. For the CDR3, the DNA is TGTGCCAGCAGCCAGCTTAAGGGGACTAGCGGGAGTGGAAGCAATGAGCAGTTCTTC. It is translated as CASSQLKGTSGSGSNEQFF.

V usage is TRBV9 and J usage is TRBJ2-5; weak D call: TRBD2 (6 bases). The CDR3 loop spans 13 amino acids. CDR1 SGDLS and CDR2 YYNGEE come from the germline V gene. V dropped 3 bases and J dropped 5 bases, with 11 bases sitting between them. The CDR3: CASSGLADETQYF. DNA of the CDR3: TGTGCCAGCAGCGGATTAGCGGATGAGACCCAGTACTTC.

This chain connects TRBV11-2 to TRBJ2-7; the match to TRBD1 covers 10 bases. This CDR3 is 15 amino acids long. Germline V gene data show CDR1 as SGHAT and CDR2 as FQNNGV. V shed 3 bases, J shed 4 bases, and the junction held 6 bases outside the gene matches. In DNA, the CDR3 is TGTGCCAGCAGCTTCGGGACAGGGGAAGAGTACGAGCAGTACTTC. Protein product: CASSFGTGEEYEQYF.

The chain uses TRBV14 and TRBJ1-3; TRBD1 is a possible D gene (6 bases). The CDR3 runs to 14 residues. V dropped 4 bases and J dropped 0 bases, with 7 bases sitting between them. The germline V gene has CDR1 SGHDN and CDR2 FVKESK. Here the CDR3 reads CASSPGHSGNTIYF. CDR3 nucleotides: TGTGCCAGCAGCCCGGGACACTCTGGAAACACCATATATTTT.

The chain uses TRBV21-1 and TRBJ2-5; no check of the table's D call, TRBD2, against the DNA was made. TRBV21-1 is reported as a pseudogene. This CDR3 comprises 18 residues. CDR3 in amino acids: CASSKGITGLPGQETQYF. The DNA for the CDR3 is TGTGCCAGCAGCAAAGGCATAACGGGACTCCCGGGGCAAGAGACCCAGTACTTC.

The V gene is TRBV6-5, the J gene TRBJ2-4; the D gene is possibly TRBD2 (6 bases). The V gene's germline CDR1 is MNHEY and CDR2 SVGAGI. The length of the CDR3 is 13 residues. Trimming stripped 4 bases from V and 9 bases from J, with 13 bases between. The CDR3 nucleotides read TGTGCCAGCAGTTGGGGGGAGAGGGCCATTCAGTACTTC. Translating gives CASSWGERAIQYF.

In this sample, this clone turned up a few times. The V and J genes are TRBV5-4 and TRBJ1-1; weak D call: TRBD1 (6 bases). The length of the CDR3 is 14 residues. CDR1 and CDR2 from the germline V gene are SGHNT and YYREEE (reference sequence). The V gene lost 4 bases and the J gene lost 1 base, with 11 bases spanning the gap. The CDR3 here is CASSTDRTNTEAFF. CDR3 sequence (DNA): TGTGCCAGCAGCACCGACAGGACGAACACTGAAGCTTTCTTT.

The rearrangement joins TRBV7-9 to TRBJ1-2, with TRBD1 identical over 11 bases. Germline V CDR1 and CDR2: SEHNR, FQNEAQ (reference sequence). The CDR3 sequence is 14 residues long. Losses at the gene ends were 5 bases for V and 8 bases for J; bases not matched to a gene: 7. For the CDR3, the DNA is TGTGCCAGCAGCAACCGGGACAGGGGGGAAGGCTACACCTTC. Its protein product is CASSNRDRGEGYTF.

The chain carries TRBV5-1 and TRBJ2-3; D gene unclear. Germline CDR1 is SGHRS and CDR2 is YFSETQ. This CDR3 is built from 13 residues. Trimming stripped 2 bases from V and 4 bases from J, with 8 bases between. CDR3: CASSFGFSDTQYF. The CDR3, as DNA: TGCGCCAGCAGCTTCGGCTTCTCAGATACGCAGTATTTT.

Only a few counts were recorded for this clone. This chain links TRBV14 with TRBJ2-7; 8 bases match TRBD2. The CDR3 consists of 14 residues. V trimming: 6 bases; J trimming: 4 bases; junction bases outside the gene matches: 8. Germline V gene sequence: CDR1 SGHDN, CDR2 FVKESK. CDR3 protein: CASRPSGGRYEQYF. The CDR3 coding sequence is TGTGCCAGCAGACCTTCAGGCGGGAGGTACGAGCAGTACTTC.

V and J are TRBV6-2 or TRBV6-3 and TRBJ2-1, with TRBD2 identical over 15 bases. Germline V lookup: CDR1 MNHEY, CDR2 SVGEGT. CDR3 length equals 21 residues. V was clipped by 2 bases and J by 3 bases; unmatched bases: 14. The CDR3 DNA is TGTGCCAGCAGTTACGGTAGCGTAGGACTAGCGGGGGGGCCGGACTACAATGAGCAGTTCTTC. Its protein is CASSYGSVGLAGGPDYNEQFF.

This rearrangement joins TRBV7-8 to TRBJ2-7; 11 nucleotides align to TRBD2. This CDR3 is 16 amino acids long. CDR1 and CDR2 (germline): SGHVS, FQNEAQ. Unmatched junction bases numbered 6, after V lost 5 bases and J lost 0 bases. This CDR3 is CASSPSSGGASYEQYF. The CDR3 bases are TGTGCCAGCAGCCCGAGTAGCGGGGGGGCCTCCTACGAGCAGTACTTC.